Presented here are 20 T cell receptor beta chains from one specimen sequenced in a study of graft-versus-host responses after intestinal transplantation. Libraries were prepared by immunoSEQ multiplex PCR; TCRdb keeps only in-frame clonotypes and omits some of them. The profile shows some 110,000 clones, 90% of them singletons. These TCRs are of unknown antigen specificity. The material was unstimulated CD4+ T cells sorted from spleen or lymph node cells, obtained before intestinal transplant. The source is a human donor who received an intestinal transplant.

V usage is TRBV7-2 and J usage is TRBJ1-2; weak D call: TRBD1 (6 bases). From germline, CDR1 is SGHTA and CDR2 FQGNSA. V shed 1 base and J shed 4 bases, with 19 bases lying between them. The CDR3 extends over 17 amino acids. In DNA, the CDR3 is TGTGCCAGCAGCTTAGGAAGAAACAGGGTTGATGCCTATGGCTACACCTTC. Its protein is CASSLGRNRVDAYGYTF.

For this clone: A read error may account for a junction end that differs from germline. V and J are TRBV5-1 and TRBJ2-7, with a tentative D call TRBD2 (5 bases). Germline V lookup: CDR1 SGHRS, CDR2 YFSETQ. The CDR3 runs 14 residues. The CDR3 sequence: CASSLVAGTYGQYF. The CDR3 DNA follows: TGCGCCAGCAGCTTGGTGGCGGGTACGTACGGGCAGTACTTC.

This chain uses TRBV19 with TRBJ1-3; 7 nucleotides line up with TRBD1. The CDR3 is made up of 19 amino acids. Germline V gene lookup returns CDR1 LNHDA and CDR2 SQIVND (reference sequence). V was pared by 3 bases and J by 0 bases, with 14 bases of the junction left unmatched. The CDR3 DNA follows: TGTGCCAGTAGTATCGACCGGTTTTCCGCAGGGGGCTCTGGAAACACCATATATTTT. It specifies CASSIDRFSAGGSGNTIYF.

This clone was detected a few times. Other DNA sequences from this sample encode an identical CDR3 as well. The CDR3 is CASSYSGGSYEQYF. The CDR3, as DNA: TGTGCCAGCAGTTACTCGGGGGGCTCCTACGAGCAGTACTTC. The rearrangement uses TRBV6-5 and TRBJ2-7; D may be TRBD2 (6 bases). Germline CDR1 reads MNHEY; CDR2 reads SVGAGI. CDR3 length: 14 residues. The V end was cut by 0 bases, the J end by 0 bases, with 6 bases between.

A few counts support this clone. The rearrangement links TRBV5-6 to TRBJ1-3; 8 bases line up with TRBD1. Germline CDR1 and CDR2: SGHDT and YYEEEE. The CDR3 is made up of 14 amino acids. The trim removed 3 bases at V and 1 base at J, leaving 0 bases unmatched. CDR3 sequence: CASSWTGSGNTIYF. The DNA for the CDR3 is TGTGCCAGCAGCTGGACAGGGTCTGGAAACACCATATATTTT. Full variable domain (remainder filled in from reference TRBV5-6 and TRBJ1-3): DAGVTQSPTHLIKTRGQQVTLRCSPKSGHDTVSWYQQALGQGPQFIFQYYEEEERQRGNFPDRFSGHQFPNYSSELNVNALLLGDSALYLCASSWTGSGNTIYFGEGSWLTVV.

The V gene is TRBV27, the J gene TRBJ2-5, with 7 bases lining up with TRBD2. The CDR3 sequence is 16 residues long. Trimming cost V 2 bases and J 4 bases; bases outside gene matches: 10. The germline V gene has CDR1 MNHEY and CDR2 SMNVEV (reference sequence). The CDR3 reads CASSLTFPAGSETQYF. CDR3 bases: TGTGCCAGCAGTTTAACTTTTCCAGCGGGGTCAGAGACCCAGTACTTC.

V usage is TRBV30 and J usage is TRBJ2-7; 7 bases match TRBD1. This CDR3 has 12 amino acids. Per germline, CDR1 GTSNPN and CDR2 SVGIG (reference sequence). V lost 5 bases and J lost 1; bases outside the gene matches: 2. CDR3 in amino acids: CAWGDSSYEQYF. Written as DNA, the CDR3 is TGTGCCTGGGGGGACAGTTCCTACGAGCAGTACTTC.

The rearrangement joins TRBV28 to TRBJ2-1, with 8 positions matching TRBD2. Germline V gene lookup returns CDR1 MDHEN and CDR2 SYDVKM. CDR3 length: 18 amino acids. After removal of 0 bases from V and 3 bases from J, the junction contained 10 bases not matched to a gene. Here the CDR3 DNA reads TGTGCCAGCAGTTTATGGGGGGCCGGGCTAGCGGGCTACAATGAGCAGTTCTTC. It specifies CASSLWGAGLAGYNEQFF.

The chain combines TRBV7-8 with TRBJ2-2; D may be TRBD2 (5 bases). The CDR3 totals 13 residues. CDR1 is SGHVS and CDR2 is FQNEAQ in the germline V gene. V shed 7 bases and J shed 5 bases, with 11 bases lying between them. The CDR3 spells CASKIGGTGELFF. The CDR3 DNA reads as TGTGCCAGCAAAATAGGCGGGACCGGGGAGCTGTTTTTT.

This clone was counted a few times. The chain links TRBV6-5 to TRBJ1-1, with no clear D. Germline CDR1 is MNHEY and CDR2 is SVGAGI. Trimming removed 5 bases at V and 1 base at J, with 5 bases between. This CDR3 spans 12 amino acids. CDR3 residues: CASSRGNTEAFF. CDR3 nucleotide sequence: TGTGCCAGCAGTAGAGGGAACACTGAAGCTTTCTTT.

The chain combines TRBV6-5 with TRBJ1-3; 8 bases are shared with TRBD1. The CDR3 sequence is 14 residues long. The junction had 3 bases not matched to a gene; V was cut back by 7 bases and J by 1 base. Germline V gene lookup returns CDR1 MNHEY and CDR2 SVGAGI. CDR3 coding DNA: TGTGCCAGCACAAGACAGGGGTCTGGAAACACCATATATTTT. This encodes CASTRQGSGNTIYF.

In nucleotides, the CDR3 is TGTGCCAGCAGCAAAGCCACCGGCTCCTACGAGCAGTACTTC. As protein: CASSKATGSYEQYF. The gene calls are TRBV21-1 and TRBJ2-7; the tabulated D call, TRBD2, remains unverified against the DNA. TRBV21-1 is a listed pseudogene. The CDR3 has 14 amino acids.

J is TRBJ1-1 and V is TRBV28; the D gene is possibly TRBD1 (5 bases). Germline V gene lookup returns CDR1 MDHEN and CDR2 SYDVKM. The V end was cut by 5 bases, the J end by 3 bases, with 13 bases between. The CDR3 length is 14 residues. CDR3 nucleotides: TGTGCCAGCAGTCCCCCCCCAGGGTACACTGAAGCTTTCTTT. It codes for CASSPPPGYTEAFF.

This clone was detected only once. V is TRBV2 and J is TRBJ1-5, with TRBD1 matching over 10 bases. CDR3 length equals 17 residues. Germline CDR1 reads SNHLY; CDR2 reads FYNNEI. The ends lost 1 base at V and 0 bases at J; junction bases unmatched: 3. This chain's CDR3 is CASSEGTGGYSNQPQHF. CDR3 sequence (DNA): TGTGCCAGCAGTGAAGGGACAGGGGGTTATAGCAATCAGCCCCAGCATTTT.

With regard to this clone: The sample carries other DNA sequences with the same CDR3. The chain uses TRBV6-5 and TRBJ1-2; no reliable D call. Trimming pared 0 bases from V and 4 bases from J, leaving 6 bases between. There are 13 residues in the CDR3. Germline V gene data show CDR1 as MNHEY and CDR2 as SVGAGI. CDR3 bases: TGTGCCAGCAGTTACTCCGAGGGCTATGGCTACACCTTC. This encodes CASSYSEGYGYTF.

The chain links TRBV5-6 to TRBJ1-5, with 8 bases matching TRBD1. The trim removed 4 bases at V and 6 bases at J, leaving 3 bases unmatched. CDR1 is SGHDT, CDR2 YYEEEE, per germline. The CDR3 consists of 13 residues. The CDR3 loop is CASSLGQGQPQHF. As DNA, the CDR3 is TGTGCCAGCAGCCTTGGACAGGGTCAGCCCCAGCATTTT. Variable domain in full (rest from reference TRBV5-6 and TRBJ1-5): DAGVTQSPTHLIKTRGQQVTLRCSPKSGHDTVSWYQQALGQGPQFIFQYYEEEERQRGNFPDRFSGHQFPNYSSELNVNALLLGDSALYLCASSLGQGQPQHFGDGTRLSIL.

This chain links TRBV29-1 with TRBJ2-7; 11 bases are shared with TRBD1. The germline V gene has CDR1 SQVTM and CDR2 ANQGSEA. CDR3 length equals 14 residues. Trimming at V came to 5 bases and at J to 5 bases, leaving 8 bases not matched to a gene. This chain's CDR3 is CSVKSWDRGDEQYF. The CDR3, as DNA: TGCAGCGTTAAGTCGTGGGACAGGGGGGACGAGCAGTACTTC.

CDR3 nucleotides: TGTGCCAGTAGCTCCGCTGGACAGGGTTCCGGGGAGCTGTTTTTT. Encoded protein: CASSSAGQGSGELFF. This chain links TRBV19 with TRBJ2-2, with 8 bases aligning to TRBD1. The CDR3 has 15 residues. Germline V lookup: CDR1 LNHDA, CDR2 SQIVND (reference sequence). Losses at the gene ends were 6 bases for V and 6 bases for J; bases not matched to a gene: 9.

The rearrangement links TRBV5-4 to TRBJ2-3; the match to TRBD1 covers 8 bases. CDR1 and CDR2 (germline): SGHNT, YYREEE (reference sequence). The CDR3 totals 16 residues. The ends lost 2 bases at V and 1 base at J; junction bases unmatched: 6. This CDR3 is CASSFGGTGRTDTQYF. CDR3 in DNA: TGTGCCAGCAGCTTTGGGGGGACAGGTCGCACAGATACGCAGTATTTT.

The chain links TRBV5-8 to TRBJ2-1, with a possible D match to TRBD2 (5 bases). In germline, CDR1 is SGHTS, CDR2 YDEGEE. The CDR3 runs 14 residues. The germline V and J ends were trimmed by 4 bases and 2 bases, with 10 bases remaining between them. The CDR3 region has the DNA TGTGCCAGCAGCCGAGGGTCTACCTACAATGAGCAGTTCTTC. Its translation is CASSRGSTYNEQFF.